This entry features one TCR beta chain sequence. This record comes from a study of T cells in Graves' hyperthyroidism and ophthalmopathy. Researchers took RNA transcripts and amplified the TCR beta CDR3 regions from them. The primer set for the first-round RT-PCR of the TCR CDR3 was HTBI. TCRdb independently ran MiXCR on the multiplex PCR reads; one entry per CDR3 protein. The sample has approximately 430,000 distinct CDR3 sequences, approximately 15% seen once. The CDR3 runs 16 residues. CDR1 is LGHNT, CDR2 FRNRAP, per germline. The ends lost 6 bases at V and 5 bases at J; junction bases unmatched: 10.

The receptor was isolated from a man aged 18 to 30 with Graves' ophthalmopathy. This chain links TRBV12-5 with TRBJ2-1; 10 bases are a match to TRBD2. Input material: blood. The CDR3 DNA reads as TGTGCTAGTGGCCCCCCCGGGACTAGCGCCCACAATGAGCAGTTCTTC. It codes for CASGPPGTSAHNEQFF.